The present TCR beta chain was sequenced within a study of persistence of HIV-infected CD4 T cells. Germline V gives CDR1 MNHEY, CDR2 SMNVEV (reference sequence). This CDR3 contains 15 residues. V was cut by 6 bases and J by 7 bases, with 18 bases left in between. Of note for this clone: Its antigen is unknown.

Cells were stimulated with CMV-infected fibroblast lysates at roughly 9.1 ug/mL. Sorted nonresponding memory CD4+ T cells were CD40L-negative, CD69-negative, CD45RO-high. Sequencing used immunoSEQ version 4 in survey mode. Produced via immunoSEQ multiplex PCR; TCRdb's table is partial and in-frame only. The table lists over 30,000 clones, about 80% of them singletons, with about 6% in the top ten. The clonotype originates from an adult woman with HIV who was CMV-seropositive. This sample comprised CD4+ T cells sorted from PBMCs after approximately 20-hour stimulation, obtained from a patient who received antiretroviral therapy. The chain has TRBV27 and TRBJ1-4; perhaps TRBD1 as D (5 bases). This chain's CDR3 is CASRAGGWSGEKLFF. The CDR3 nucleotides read TGTGCCAGCAGGGCGGGGGGGTGGAGTGGTGAAAAACTGTTTTTT.